Listed here is a single TCR beta chain. The protocol was immunoSEQ multiplex PCR, while the TCRdb copy is restricted to in-frame clones and leaves out a portion. The repertoire holds 71,000 or so clones, with around 85% as singletons. The data originate from a study of blood T cell repertoires in COVID-19. Germline V gene lookup returns CDR1 SGHRS and CDR2 YFSETQ. V dropped 4 bases and J dropped 3; count of bases not matched to a gene: 1. The CDR3 runs 12 residues. The sample comprised peripheral blood. The TCR was taken from a man in his 70s with acute or convalescent COVID-19. This chain joins TRBV5-1 and TRBJ2-7; 7 bases map to TRBD1. The DNA of the CDR3 is TGCGCCAGCAGCCCAGGGGGCTACGAGCAGTACTTC. It encodes CASSPGGYEQYF.